This paragraph reports one T cell receptor (beta chain). Libraries were prepared by immunoSEQ multiplex PCR; TCRdb keeps only in-frame clonotypes and omits some of them. The data show some 380,000 clones, roughly 86% seen once. The sample originates from a study of blood T cell repertoires in COVID-19. Study information: Acute and convalescent COVID-19 samples came from the United States, Italy and Spain. T cells, B-cell-depleted T cells, or PBMCs supplied cDNA or gDNA.

There are 16 residues in the CDR3. Germline V gene sequence: CDR1 LNHDA, CDR2 SQIVND (reference sequence). Trimming removed 7 bases from V and 0 bases from J, with 15 bases in between. The sequence was obtained from a human donor with acute or convalescent COVID-19. The donor label of this sample is uncertain. The V gene is TRBV19, the J gene TRBJ1-4, with D perhaps matching TRBD1 (5 bases). Sequencing used peripheral blood. The CDR3 bases are TGTGCCAGTAAAGATTTGGGGACTGCAACTAATGAAAAACTGTTTTTT. Amino acid sequence: CASKDLGTATNEKLFF.